This T cell receptor (beta chain) comes out of a study of T cell responses to AZD1222 COVID-19 vaccine. The method was immunoSEQ multiplex PCR; TCRdb's version includes in-frame clones alone and lacks a portion of them. The data contain around 200,000 clones, 90% to 95% of them singletons. Comment on this clone: Its cognate antigen is unknown.

Study results and caveats: Sampling that yielded the repertoires occurred only after the peak T cell response.

Trimming left V 0 bases short and J 8 bases short, with 14 bases between. CDR3 length equals 16 residues. Looked up from germline, CDR1 is LGHNA and CDR2 is YSLEER. This sequence originates from an adult who received the MenACWY meningococcal vaccine as a control. This material consisted of peripheral blood, taken 28 days after the second dose of the MenACWY control vaccine. This chain uses TRBV4-3 with TRBJ1-6, with TRBD1 as a possible D gene (6 bases). Here the CDR3 DNA reads TGCGCCAGCAGCCAAGATGGGGGGCCCCAATATTCACCCCTCCACTTT. This sequence encodes CASSQDGGPQYSPLHF.